The 3 T cell receptor beta chains reported below all come from one sample, sequenced in a study of T cells in localized non-small cell lung cancer (dated by TCRdb to the early 2020s). Library generation was performed with the immunoSEQ multiplex PCR assay. In its TCRdb copy, this immuneACCESS table keeps in-frame sequences only and misses some clones. Where compared with another copy, unresolved V genes explain less than half of these, and the others have no known cause. The sample yields over 55,000 clones; 85% to 90% were counted once. The ten largest clones capture over 1.5% of the sample. Sequences were derived from peripheral blood, sampled before any cancer treatment. The receptors originated from a woman aged 40-70 years with stage I lung adenocarcinoma.

This clone was counted a single time. The chain couples TRBV5-1 to TRBJ2-2; D perhaps matches TRBD2 (5 bases). Trimming removed 0 bases from V and 5 bases from J, with 17 bases in between. The CDR3 covers 17 residues. Germline CDR1 reads SGHRS; CDR2 reads YFSETQ. CDR3 DNA sequence: TGCGCCAGCAGCTTGGCGGTGGGAACGGGGAAAACCGGGGAGCTGTTTTTT. This encodes CASSLAVGTGKTGELFF. Full variable domain (missing parts from reference TRBV5-1 and TRBJ2-2): KAGVTQTPRYLIKTRGQQVTLSCSPISGHRSVSWYQQTPGQGLQFLFEYFSETQRNKGNFPGRFSGRQFSNSRSEMNVSTLELGDSALYLCASSLAVGTGKTGELFFGEGSRLTVL.

The chain links TRBV5-5 to TRBJ2-2; D is tentatively TRBD1 or TRBD2 (5 bases each). Germline values: CDR1 SGHKS, CDR2 YYEKEE (reference sequence). The CDR3 runs to 15 residues. V lost 2 bases to trimming and J lost 0 bases, with 8 bases between them. The CDR3 DNA follows: TGTGCCAGCAGCTTAGGGACGGCGAACACCGGGGAGCTGTTTTTT. It yields the protein CASSLGTANTGELFF.

The chain recombines TRBV4-1 with TRBJ1-4; 11 bases are shared with TRBD1. V was clipped by 4 bases and J by 3 bases; unmatched bases: 7. This CDR3 has 17 residues. Germline CDR1 reads MGHRA; CDR2 reads YSYEKL. CDR3 residues: CASSPLGTGGPNEKLFF. The CDR3 DNA is TGCGCCAGCAGCCCCCTGGGGACAGGGGGACCTAATGAAAAACTGTTTTTT.